This T cell receptor beta chain is drawn from a study of T-cell memory formation after mild COVID-19. Study context: Each donor largely had its own TCR clusters.

Notes on this clonotype: As yet, its antigen is unknown.

Study results and limitations: Second-wave clones peaking on day 37 lacked confirmed SARS-CoV-2 specificity. Memory cells collected pre-infection included some clones that later responded, suggesting cross-reactive memory joined.

Via MiXCR, TCRdb re-called the 5' RACE reads, giving one row per CDR3 protein. In the table there are fewer than 450,000 distinct CDR3 sequences, approximately 24% of which are singletons. Germline values: CDR1 GTSNPN, CDR2 SVGIG (reference sequence). CDR3 length: 15 amino acids. V lost 0 bases and J lost 3; bases outside the gene matches: 6. The sequenced material came from PBMCs or a T cell subset sorted from them (not recorded which). The rearrangement joins TRBV30 to TRBJ2-7; TRBD2 aligns across 9 bases. This TCR came from an adult woman who had mild COVID-19 (a few samples of this study predate the infection). Cell type and time point are not known. The CDR3, as DNA: TGTGCCTGGAGTGTAGGTGCTAGCGGGATCTACGAGCAGTACTTC. Protein: CAWSVGASGIYEQYF.